The 23 T cell receptor beta chains listed next were all sequenced from one sample in a study of blood T cell repertoires in COVID-19. TCRdb's copy holds only in-frame clones and misses some; the assay was immunoSEQ multiplex PCR. Of 240,000 or so clones in the sample, around 90% were seen once. Sequenced material: PBMCs or T cells enriched from blood (not recorded which). All receptors come from a man aged 45-65 years who had been exposed to COVID-19.

The rearrangement uses TRBV28 and TRBJ1-5; 8 positions agree with TRBD1. Germline CDR1 MDHEN, CDR2 SYDVKM. After removal of 10 bases from V and 1 base from J, the junction contained 9 bases not matched to a gene. The CDR3 length is 15 residues. The CDR3 bases are TGTGCCAATTCCCCTGGGACAGGCAGCAATCAGCCCCAGCATTTT. Amino acids: CANSPGTGSNQPQHF.

This chain links TRBV6-4 with TRBJ1-5; TRBD1 aligns across 8 bases. Germline assignment: CDR1 MRHNA and CDR2 SNTAGT. The CDR3 runs to 14 residues. The V and J ends lost 4 bases and 6 bases, in that order; junction bases with no gene match: 5. The CDR3 is CASSATGVGQPQHF. The CDR3 nucleotides read TGTGCCAGCAGTGCGACAGGGGTGGGTCAGCCCCAGCATTTT.

The rearrangement links TRBV28 to TRBJ1-2; 8 bases are shared with TRBD1. Trimming removed 2 bases from V and 1 base from J; junction bases left unmatched: 12. This CDR3 is built from 18 residues. Per germline, CDR1 MDHEN and CDR2 SYDVKM. The CDR3 region has the DNA TGTGCCAGCAGTTTAGGGGGTGCCGGGACAGGCCATAACTATGGCTACACCTTC. Translation gives CASSLGGAGTGHNYGYTF.

The chain links TRBV3-1 (or the pseudogene TRBV3-2) to TRBJ2-3; D might be TRBD2 (6 bases). Germline CDR1 is LGHDT and CDR2 is YNNKEL (reference sequence). V lost 1 base, J lost 3 bases, and 11 bases lay in between. This CDR3 comprises 15 residues. CDR3 nucleotide sequence: TGTGCCAGCAGCCAAGGACGGGGGATAACAGATACGCAGTATTTT. Translation: CASSQGRGITDTQYF.

The chain links TRBV9 to TRBJ2-5; 12 bases are a match to TRBD2. Germline V lookup: CDR1 SGDLS, CDR2 YYNGEE. There are 16 residues in the CDR3. With V trimmed by 3 bases and J by 5 bases, 8 bases remained unmatched. CDR3 in amino acids: CASSARLAGVGETQYF. In nucleotides, the CDR3 is TGTGCCAGCAGCGCTAGACTAGCGGGAGTGGGGGAGACCCAGTACTTC.

In its sample, this clone was seen once. The genes are TRBV9 and TRBJ2-3; possibly TRBD1 for D (6 bases). Trimming removed 3 bases from V and 2 bases from J, with 19 bases in between. CDR1 SGDLS and CDR2 YYNGEE come from the germline V gene. The CDR3 sequence is 17 residues long. The CDR3 reads CASSERGTTYNTDTQYF. The CDR3 DNA reads as TGTGCCAGCAGCGAGAGGGGGACGACATACAACACAGATACGCAGTATTTT.

This clone was recorded only once. The chain combines TRBV6-1 with TRBJ2-7; 8 nucleotides line up with TRBD2. Per the germline V gene, CDR1 is MNHNS and CDR2 is SASEGT. The CDR3 is 13 residues long. V gave up 3 bases and J gave up 9 bases; unmatched junction bases: 7. In nucleotides, the CDR3 is TGTGCCAGCAGTGAGACTAGCGAGGCATGGCAGTACGTC. Its translation is CASSETSEAWQYV.

This clone has just a few counts. The chain links TRBV7-3 to TRBJ2-1; 7 bases map to TRBD2. Trimming took 2 bases from V and 7 from J; bases not matched to a gene: 11. CDR3 length: 16 residues. Germline CDR1 reads SGHTA; CDR2 reads FQGTGA. CDR3 nucleotides: TGTGCCAGCAGCTTAGTTAGCGGCGGGAGAAGGAATGAGCAGTTCTTC. It encodes CASSLVSGGRRNEQFF.

This rearrangement joins TRBV5-6 to TRBJ1-4; possible D gene TRBD1, 5 bases. Per germline, CDR1 SGHDT and CDR2 YYEEEE. Trimming shortened V by 3 bases and J by 4 bases, and 13 bases separated the two germline ends. The length of the CDR3 is 15 residues. The CDR3 loop is CASSSTGHYNEKLFF. CDR3 DNA sequence: TGTGCCAGCAGCTCAACTGGACATTATAATGAAAAACTGTTTTTT.

The chain links TRBV5-4 to TRBJ1-4; 8 bases line up with TRBD1. CDR3 length: 15 amino acids. The V segment lost 4 bases and the J segment 8 bases; nucleotides outside the gene matches: 10. From germline, CDR1 is SGHNT and CDR2 YYREEE (reference sequence). The CDR3 is CASSPRTGPGEKLFF. The CDR3 DNA sequence: TGTGCCAGCAGCCCTCGGACAGGGCCGGGGGAAAAACTGTTTTTT.

The chain uses TRBV30 and TRBJ2-4; D may be TRBD2 (5 bases). Germline V gene data show CDR1 as GTSNPN and CDR2 as SVGIG (reference sequence). The CDR3 extends over 12 amino acids. The germline V and J ends were trimmed by 5 bases and 7 bases, with 12 bases remaining between them. In nucleotides, the CDR3 is TGTGCCTGGGGCCCCGGCGGGAACATTCAGTACTTC. Protein: CAWGPGGNIQYF.

The gene calls are TRBV13 and TRBJ1-1; 7 bases are shared with TRBD1. This CDR3 has 15 amino acids. CDR1 is PRHDT, CDR2 FYEKMQ, per germline (reference sequence). Trimming at V came to 6 bases and at J to 0 bases, leaving 7 bases not matched to a gene. The CDR3 nucleotides are TGTGCCAGCAGGTACCGGGACAGAGTGAACACTGAAGCTTTCTTT. Translation gives CASRYRDRVNTEAFF.

The chain has TRBV6-6 and TRBJ1-5; TRBD1 matches 7 bases. J gave up 6 bases and V 5 bases, and 7 bases lay outside the gene matches. Germline-derived CDR1 and CDR2 are MNHNY and SVGAGI (reference sequence). The CDR3 is 14 residues long. The CDR3 DNA follows: TGTGCCAGCAGTGACAGGGTATCGAGTCAGCCCCAGCATTTT. Protein product: CASSDRVSSQPQHF.

J is TRBJ1-1 and V is TRBV4-1; TRBD1 matches 9 bases. Germline lookup yields CDR1 MGHRA and CDR2 YSYEKL. The ends lost 0 bases at V and 2 bases at J; junction bases unmatched: 4. The CDR3 spans 16 residues. The DNA of the CDR3 is TGCGCCAGCAGCCAAGACCGGGACAGGGTTAACACTGAAGCTTTCTTT. Encoded protein: CASSQDRDRVNTEAFF.

The chain combines TRBV5-5 with TRBJ2-7, with a weak D call TRBD1 (6 bases). The CDR3 runs to 15 residues. The germline V gene has CDR1 SGHKS and CDR2 YYEKEE (reference sequence). V dropped 0 bases and J dropped 0 bases, with 10 bases sitting between them. The CDR3, as DNA: TGTGCCAGCAGCTTGGCAGGGACACTCTCCTACGAGCAGTACTTC. This translates into CASSLAGTLSYEQYF.

V is TRBV27 and J is TRBJ2-7, with D perhaps TRBD1 (6 bases). Germline-derived CDR1 and CDR2 are MNHEY and SMNVEV (reference sequence). The CDR3 has 14 residues. Trimming pared 6 bases from V and 2 bases from J, leaving 14 bases between. The CDR3, as DNA: TGTGCCAGCAGCACCGGGACACTCACCTACGAGCAGTACTTC. Residues: CASSTGTLTYEQYF.

This chain links TRBV15 with TRBJ2-7; 8 positions match TRBD2. CDR1 and CDR2 (germline): LNHNV, YYDKDF (reference sequence). CDR3 length: 13 amino acids. With 3 bases clipped from V and 9 bases from J, the junction kept 7 bases outside the gene matches. The CDR3 sequence is CATSSLTGGVQYV. In nucleotides, the CDR3 is TGTGCCACCAGCAGCTTAACGGGAGGGGTGCAGTACGTC.

The chain has TRBV5-1 and TRBJ1-1; 8 nucleotides agree with TRBD1. V shed 2 bases and J 8 bases; nucleotides not matched to a gene: 8. Germline assignment: CDR1 SGHRS and CDR2 YFSETQ. The CDR3 spans 14 residues. Here the CDR3 DNA reads TGCGCCAGCAGCTTCGATGGACAGGGCGTAGAAGCTTTCTTT. It translates to CASSFDGQGVEAFF.

The table lists this clone with a few counts. V usage is TRBV6-1 and J usage is TRBJ2-5; unclear D gene. Trimming took off 5 bases at V and 5 bases at J, with 6 bases between the two ends. The germline CDR1 and CDR2 sequences are MNHNS and SASEGT. The CDR3 extends over 11 amino acids. CDR3 coding DNA: TGTGCCAGCAGTTCCCTCGAGACCCAGTACTTC. Amino acid sequence: CASSSLETQYF.

This sequence joins TRBV3-1 (or the pseudogene TRBV3-2) and TRBJ1-5; D may be TRBD1 (5 bases). Trimming stripped 1 base from V and 7 bases from J, with 17 bases between. CDR3 length: 16 amino acids. Per the germline V gene, CDR1 is LGHDT and CDR2 is YNNKEL (reference sequence). The CDR3 bases are TGTGCCAGCAGCCAAGGTTCATTAGGGGTATGGCAGCCCCAGCATTTT. This encodes CASSQGSLGVWQPQHF.

This clone was observed a single time. The chain has TRBV14 and TRBJ1-1, with TRBD1 matching over 10 bases. J lost 5 bases, V lost 4 bases, and 7 bases had no gene match. The germline V gene has CDR1 SGHDN and CDR2 FVKESK. This CDR3 has 15 residues. CDR3 sequence (DNA): TGTGCCAGCAGCCCCTACCGGACAGGGGGAACTGAAGCTTTCTTT. It specifies CASSPYRTGGTEAFF.

This chain uses TRBV5-4 with TRBJ1-2; 8 bases are shared with TRBD1. The V gene's germline CDR1 is SGHNT and CDR2 YYREEE (reference sequence). The CDR3 has 17 residues. V shed 3 bases, J shed 5 bases, and the junction held 15 bases outside the gene matches. CDR3 loop: CASSSQTGESRIYGYTF. For the CDR3, the DNA is TGTGCCAGCAGCTCGCAGACAGGGGAATCCCGAATATATGGCTACACCTTC.

This chain uses TRBV2 with TRBJ1-1, with D possibly being TRBD1 (5 bases). The V gene lost 4 bases and the J gene lost 4 bases, with 10 bases spanning the gap. CDR3 size: 13 residues. CDR1 is SNHLY and CDR2 is FYNNEI in the germline V gene. CDR3 bases: TGTGCCAGCAGTGCTTCAGGGTCCACTGAAGCTTTCTTT. This encodes CASSASGSTEAFF.